This T cell receptor (beta chain) was captured by sequencing in a study of T cells in Graves' hyperthyroidism and ophthalmopathy. Notes on the study in general: Ophthalmopathy onset followed model prediction by a median around six months.

This clonotype was observed many times. Its antigen is currently unknown. The junction and the germline gene differ at one end; a read error may be behind it. CDR3 length equals 15 residues. Germline CDR1 reads SGHRS; CDR2 reads YFSETQ. RNA transcripts provided the source from which TCR beta CDR3 regions were amplified. First-round RT-PCR targeting the TCR CDR3 was performed with the HTBI primer set. Via MiXCR, TCRdb re-called the multiplex PCR reads, giving one row per CDR3 protein. This repertoire shows some 200,000 distinct CDR3 sequences, 17% found once; its top ten account for around 50%. The sequence was obtained from a man over 45 with Graves' hyperthyroidism. The rearrangement links TRBV5-1 to TRBJ2-1, with D perhaps being TRBD1 or TRBD2 (6 bases each). Sequenced sample: blood. The CDR3 spells CASSLGGFSYNEQFF. CDR3 sequence (DNA): TGTGCCAGCAGTTTAGGGGGGTTCTCCTACAATGAGCAGTTCTTC.